This TCR beta chain was profiled in a study of breast tumors, draining lymph nodes, adjacent tissues (dated by TCRdb to about 2016). About the investigation overall: The study compared TCR beta repertoires across tumor, adjacent nontumor tissue and axillary lymph nodes from breast cancer patients. In human breast cancer, the study set out to evaluate how tumor, surrounding tissue and draining lymph node repertoires relate to one another and whether T cells may move between these sites.

V lost 7 bases and J lost 0 bases, and the count of bases not matched to a germline gene is 8. The CDR3 runs 15 amino acids, cysteine and phenylalanine included. Only the CDR3 DNA stays, 45 bases, in frame from base 1. According to the germline V gene (reference sequence), CDR1 reads DFQATT and CDR2 reads SNEGSKA. The lymph node samples were taken from the axillary draining lymph nodes of breast cancer patients. This clonotype was seen ten or more times. The clone's antigen remains unknown. It has no much larger one-base neighbor in the sample; base qualities were not kept. Study-wide conclusions, independent of this receptor: A scenario in which most tumor T cells derive from the lymph node and then expand within tumor tissue was judged to be consistent with the data. T-cell repertoire diversity in tumors was found to be lower than in lymph nodes but higher than in nontumor tissue, and preferential V and J gene usage was observed. The conclusion that tumor T cells originate in lymph nodes was framed as consistent with a hypothesis rather than directly demonstrated. The similarity between tumor and nontumor tissue repertoires was significantly greater in luminal-like breast cancer than in basal-like breast cancer.

The run used an Illumina HiSeq 2000. Multiplex PCR amplification was used to build the TCR beta chain libraries. High-throughput sequencing was used to analyze the amplified TCR beta chain products. TCRdb reprocessed the public reads (quality trimming at Q25 with fastp, clone calling with MiXCR) and kept in-frame beta chains. CDR3 protein duplicates are merged, each entry listing the most common genes and DNA. The sample data list some 250,000 distinct CDR3 sequences, and nearly 35% of these were observed just once. The ten largest account for roughly 3.5% of the sample. This sequence uses TRBV20-1 and TRBJ1-5, and 8 bases in between align with TRBD1. Sample: axillary lymph node tissue. The origin of this receptor is a female donor with breast cancer. Some clones in this sample may be carry-over from other donors' samples. The CDR3: CSGAGGAGSNQPQHF. The bases are TGCAGTGGGGCAGGGGGCGCCGGTAGCAATCAGCCCCAGCATTTT.